This T cell receptor beta chain was sequenced during a study of monozygotic twins with inflammatory bowel disease. The germline gives CDR1 SNHLY, CDR2 FYNNEI. This CDR3 has 15 residues. Used for each TCR library was approximately 3,600 ng of total RNA. TCRdb reanalyzed the 5' RACE reads, giving one entry per CDR3 protein sequence and no DNA. The listing records more than 300,000 distinct CDR3 sequences. What was sequenced was blood. This sequence originates from a human donor with ulcerative colitis or Crohn's disease, or a healthy co-twin of an affected twin (not recorded which). J is TRBJ2-5 and V is TRBV2; TCRdb calls TRBD1, which cannot be checked without DNA. This CDR3 is CASSGGQPTLETQYF.